The rows below give T cell receptor beta chains drawn from one sample of a study of cytomegalovirus exposure and HLA in healthy donors. Generated by immunoSEQ multiplex PCR, the TCRdb table keeps only in-frame clones and is missing some. This sample carries tens of thousands of clones, roughly three quarters of them seen once, and the ten largest clones take more than 1.3%. Sequenced sample: PBMCs. Source of these receptors: a male donor in good health and CMV-seronegative. CDR3s include the opening cysteine and the closing phenylalanine or tryptophan. The D gene is left open where the match is weak. Only part of the rows carry a size: once, few, many, or a class if the clone is expanded.

>NA|TRBV7-8|TRBD2|TRBJ2-1
CASSSPLAGVYNEQFF
TGTGCCAGCAGCTCCCCACTAGCGGGAGTGTACAATGAGCAGTTCTTC
>NA|TRBV25-1|NA|TRBJ1-6
CASSGAPTANSPLHF
TGTGCCAGCAGTGGGGCCCCGACAGCTAATTCACCCCTCCACTTT
>NA|TRBV21-1|NA|TRBJ2-3
CASSKVPKTGKVVDTQYF
TGTGCCAGCAGCAAAGTGCCCAAGACAGGGAAAGTAGTAGATACGCAGTATTTT
>NA|TRBV10-3|NA|TRBJ1-3
CAISGGRTDPSGNTIYF
TGTGCCATCAGTGGTGGAAGGACAGACCCCTCTGGAAACACCATATATTTT
>few|TRBV4-3|NA|TRBJ2-5
CASSHGPGETQYF
TGCGCCAGCAGCCACGGACCGGGGGAGACCCAGTACTTC
>NA|TRBV6-5|TRBD1|TRBJ1-4
CASKRGTEDNEKLFF
TGTGCCAGCAAACGGGGGACAGAGGATAATGAAAAACTGTTTTTT
>NA|TRBV29-1|NA|TRBJ2-1
CSVLGDTIQGKYSYNEQFF
TGCAGCGTTCTTGGGGACACCATTCAAGGGAAATACTCCTACAATGAGCAGTTCTTC
>NA|TRBV7-8|TRBD1|TRBJ1-6
CAGGQTLGPLHF
TGTGCCGGGGGACAGACCCTTGGGCCCCTCCACTTT
>NA|TRBV7-2|TRBD1|TRBJ2-7
CASSLAGQGSYEQYF
TGTGCCAGCAGCTTAGCGGGACAGGGGTCCTACGAGCAGTACTTC
>NA|TRBV5-1|TRBD2|TRBJ2-7
CASSEGYGGGRPYEQYF
TGCGCCAGCAGCGAGGGGTACGGCGGGGGGCGCCCCTACGAGCAGTACTTC
>NA|TRBV6-6|NA|TRBJ1-4
CASSYSISGNEKLFF
TGTGCCAGCAGTTACTCAATTTCGGGTAATGAAAAACTGTTTTTT
>few|TRBV7-9|TRBD1|TRBJ1-3
CASSLKGGQGAAGNTIYF
TGTGCCAGCAGCTTAAAAGGGGGACAGGGGGCAGCTGGAAACACCATATATTTT
>NA|TRBV27|NA|TRBJ2-3
CASSLKTSTDTQYF
TGTGCCAGCAGTTTAAAAACTAGCACAGATACGCAGTATTTT
>NA|TRBV10-3|TRBD2|TRBJ2-1
CAISEVLRGLAGGNEQFF
TGTGCCATCAGTGAGGTGTTAAGGGGACTAGCGGGAGGAAATGAGCAGTTCTTC
>NA|TRBV7-9|NA|TRBJ1-2
CASSLTSGAYGYTF
TGTGCCAGCAGCTTAACATCAGGGGCCTATGGCTACACCTTC
>NA|TRBV6-5|TRBD1|TRBJ2-7
CASSWDSVNYEQYF
TGTGCCAGCAGCTGGGACAGTGTGAACTACGAGCAGTACTTC
>once|TRBV6-5|NA|TRBJ1-3
CASFQGLSGNTIYF
TGTGCCAGCTTCCAGGGCCTCTCTGGAAACACCATATATTTT
>NA|TRBV5-5|TRBD1|TRBJ1-4
CASSGTATNEKLFF
TGTGCCAGCAGCGGGACAGCAACTAATGAAAAACTGTTTTTT
>once|TRBV19|TRBD2|TRBJ2-1
CASQKVAGETRGNEQFF
TGTGCCAGTCAGAAGGTAGCGGGAGAGACTCGGGGTAATGAGCAGTTCTTC
>NA|TRBV4-1|NA|TRBJ1-4
CASSLPGRPPGYEKLFF
TGCGCCAGCAGCCTCCCCGGCAGGCCGCCGGGGTATGAAAAACTGTTTTTT
>NA|TRBV6-5|NA|TRBJ1-5
CASSLEQGMGQPQHF
TGTGCCAGCAGTTTAGAACAGGGAATGGGTCAGCCCCAGCATTTT
>NA|TRBV28|NA|TRBJ2-5
CASSSMYQGKETQYF
TGTGCCAGCAGCTCGATGTACCAGGGGAAAGAGACCCAGTACTTC
>few|TRBV9|NA|TRBJ2-3
CASSPQTADTQYF
TGTGCCAGCAGCCCACAGACAGCAGATACGCAGTATTTT
>NA|TRBV28|NA|TRBJ2-1
CASLTESSYNEQFF
TGTGCCAGCTTGACTGAGAGCTCCTACAATGAGCAGTTCTTC
>NA|TRBV5-4|TRBD2|TRBJ2-2
CASGAGAGELFF
TGTGCCAGCGGAGCGGGGGCCGGGGAGCTGTTTTTT
>NA|TRBV27|NA|TRBJ1-6
CASSLSGQLIHSPLHF
TGTGCCAGCAGTTTATCGGGGCAGCTGATCCATTCACCCCTCCACTTT
>NA|TRBV5-1|TRBD1|TRBJ1-1
CASSLPGQGAGTEAFF
TGCGCCAGCAGCTTACCGGGACAGGGGGCCGGCACTGAAGCTTTCTTT
>NA|TRBV6-1|NA|TRBJ2-2
CASSVLGQFAATGELFF
TGTGCCAGCAGTGTCCTCGGACAGTTCGCTGCCACCGGGGAGCTGTTTTTT
>once|TRBV19|NA|TRBJ1-2
CASSHPRDGYTF
TGTGCCAGTAGCCACCCTCGGGATGGCTACACCTTC
>NA|TRBV7-2|NA|TRBJ2-3
CASSLELVPDTQYF
TGTGCCAGCAGCTTAGAACTAGTACCAGATACGCAGTATTTT
>NA|TRBV7-9|NA|TRBJ2-6
CASSVGLSSGANVLTF
TGTGCCAGCAGCGTGGGCCTTAGCTCTGGGGCCAACGTCCTGACTTTC
>NA|TRBV7-2|NA|TRBJ1-5
CASSLVGGSGQPQHF
TGTGCCAGCAGCTTAGTTGGGGGGAGTGGGCAGCCCCAGCATTTT
>NA|TRBV5-1|TRBD1|TRBJ2-7
CASSGDRGHEQYF
TGCGCCAGTTCAGGGGACAGGGGGCACGAGCAGTACTTC